Presented here are 24 T cell receptor beta chains from one specimen sequenced in a study of blood T cell repertoires in COVID-19. Assay: immunoSEQ multiplex PCR; the TCRdb copy retains only in-frame clones and omits some. Seen here are roughly 120,000 clones, 90% observed once, and the top ten hold 1.8%. Sequencing used peripheral blood. These receptors were obtained from a human donor with active COVID-19. The donor label of this sample is uncertain.

This clone has just a few counts. V is TRBV7-2 and J is TRBJ1-6; D perhaps matches TRBD1 (5 bases). In germline, CDR1 is SGHTA, CDR2 FQGNSA. This CDR3 is 14 amino acids long. V lost 1 base to trimming and J lost 7 bases, with 8 bases between them. CDR3 in amino acids: CASSLVWGNSPLHF. The CDR3 coding sequence is TGTGCCAGCAGCTTAGTATGGGGCAATTCACCCCTCCACTTT.

DNA for the CDR3: TGTGCCAGCTCACCACCGGGACATTCTAACTATGGCTACACCTTC. Translation gives CASSPPGHSNYGYTF. The V and J genes are TRBV18 and TRBJ1-2, with D tentatively TRBD1 (6 bases). CDR1 is KGHSH and CDR2 is LQKENI in the germline V gene. V was trimmed by 0 bases and J by 0 bases, leaving 8 bases between them. This CDR3 is 15 amino acids long.

The rearrangement uses TRBV5-1 and TRBJ1-2; D not resolved. V gave up 1 base and J gave up 0 bases, with 10 bases separating them. Germline V gene data show CDR1 as SGHRS and CDR2 as YFSETQ. The CDR3 extends over 15 amino acids. CDR3 residues: CASSLSWSSNYGYTF. The CDR3 region has the DNA TGCGCCAGCAGCTTGTCCTGGAGTTCTAACTATGGCTACACCTTC.

The J gene is TRBJ2-7, the V gene TRBV6-5, with 8 bases that match TRBD1. V dropped 5 bases and J dropped 2; count of bases not matched to a gene: 5. This CDR3 is built from 14 residues. Germline CDR1 reads MNHEY; CDR2 reads SVGAGI. CDR3 DNA sequence: TGTGCCAGCAGTCGGACAGGGTTTACCTACGAGCAGTACTTC. Translated, it gives CASSRTGFTYEQYF.

The genes are TRBV4-3 and TRBJ1-6; D ambiguous. Trimming removed 1 base from V and 7 bases from J, with 8 bases in between. The CDR3 is 14 amino acids. The germline CDR1 and CDR2 sequences are LGHNA and YSLEER. The CDR3 spells CASSQGQRNSPLHF. The CDR3 DNA sequence: TGCGCCAGCAGCCAAGGACAAAGAAATTCACCCCTCCACTTT.

V is TRBV6-6 and J is TRBJ2-1; D call uncertain. With 2 bases removed from V and 7 bases from J, the gap between germline ends came to 6 bases. The V gene's germline CDR1 is MNHNY and CDR2 SVGAGI (reference sequence). The CDR3 is 12 residues long. CDR3 DNA sequence: TGTGCCAGCAGTTACACGGAGAATGAGCAGTTCTTC. It encodes CASSYTENEQFF.

CDR3 in DNA: TGTGCCATCAGTTCCGGGTTCCTCTCTGGAAACACCATATATTTT. Translation gives CAISSGFLSGNTIYF. V is TRBV10-3 and J is TRBJ1-3; D not certain. Trimming stripped 5 bases from V and 0 bases from J, with 11 bases between. The CDR3 runs 15 residues. CDR1 and CDR2 (germline): ENHRY, SYGVKD.

This chain links TRBV2 with TRBJ1-6, with 7 bases identical to TRBD1. The CDR3 is made up of 15 amino acids. The germline gives CDR1 SNHLY, CDR2 FYNNEI. The V and J ends lost 6 bases and 5 bases, in that order; junction bases with no gene match: 7. This CDR3 reads CASSLTGDDNSPLHF. CDR3 coding DNA: TGTGCCAGCAGCCTCACAGGGGACGATAATTCACCCCTCCACTTT.

The rearrangement joins TRBV4-3 to TRBJ2-3, with no clear D. This CDR3 spans 13 amino acids. The ends were cut back, 1 base at V and 3 bases at J, with 5 bases in the middle. Germline CDR1 is LGHNA and CDR2 is YSLEER. In nucleotides, the CDR3 is TGCGCCAGCAGCCAAGGTGTAACAGATACGCAGTATTTT. Residues: CASSQGVTDTQYF.

DNA for the CDR3: TGTGCCACCACCGGGACAGGGGGCCGAATTTTCGACACTGAAGCTTTCTTT. It yields the protein CATTGTGGRIFDTEAFF. The rearrangement links TRBV10-3 to TRBJ1-1; 12 bases agree with TRBD1. With 10 bases clipped from V and 3 bases from J, the junction kept 15 bases outside the gene matches. Germline V gene sequence: CDR1 ENHRY, CDR2 SYGVKD. This CDR3 is built from 17 residues.

V is TRBV13 and J is TRBJ2-5, with D possibly TRBD2 on 7 matching bases. Trimming shortened V by 7 bases and J by 1 base, and 19 bases separated the two germline ends. The CDR3 runs to 16 residues. Per germline, CDR1 PRHDT and CDR2 FYEKMQ (reference sequence). Written as DNA, the CDR3 is TGTGCCAGCACTTCTAGGGCGGGGGCCACCCAAGAGACCCAGTACTTC. Its translation: CASTSRAGATQETQYF. Full variable domain (missing parts from reference TRBV13 and TRBJ2-5): AAGVIQSPRHLIKEKRETATLKCYPIPRHDTVYWYQQGPGQDPQFLISFYEKMQSDKGSIPDRFSAQQFSDYHSELNMSSLELGDSALYFCASTSRAGATQETQYFGPGTRLLVL.

The chain's CDR3 is CASSPSINQPQHF. The CDR3 DNA reads as TGTGCCAGCTCACCATCTATCAATCAGCCCCAGCATTTT. This sequence joins TRBV18 and TRBJ1-5; D remains ambiguous. This CDR3 has 13 amino acids. Trimming took 2 bases from V and 3 from J, leaving 5 bases between them. CDR1 is KGHSH and CDR2 is LQKENI in the germline V gene.

The chain carries TRBV19 and TRBJ1-3; D not resolved. Germline-derived CDR1 and CDR2 are LNHDA and SQIVND (reference sequence). The CDR3 has 15 residues. Trimming removed 1 base at V and 0 bases at J, with 7 bases between. The CDR3 region is CASSIAASSGNTIYF. The CDR3, as DNA: TGTGCCAGTAGTATAGCCGCTAGCTCTGGAAACACCATATATTTT. The complete variable domain, with remaining parts taken from reference TRBV19 and TRBJ1-3, reads DGGITQSPKYLFRKEGQNVTLSCEQNLNHDAMYWYRQDPGQGLRLIYYSQIVNDFQKGDIAEGYSVSREKKESFPLTVTSAQKNPTAFYLCASSIAASSGNTIYFGEGSWLTVV.

The chain has TRBV10-1 and TRBJ2-5; TRBD1 agrees at 7 bases. From germline, CDR1 is WNHNN and CDR2 SYGVQD (reference sequence). The trim removed 6 bases at V and 2 bases at J, leaving 3 bases unmatched. This CDR3 spans 13 amino acids. The DNA of the CDR3 is TGCGCCAGCAGCGGGACAGCACAAGAGACCCAGTACTTC. Its translation: CASSGTAQETQYF.

With regard to this clone: Other DNA sequences in this specimen translate into the identical CDR3. The rearrangement links TRBV5-4 to TRBJ1-2, with 7 positions matching TRBD1. The germline V gene has CDR1 SGHNT and CDR2 YYREEE (reference sequence). V shed 2 bases and J 5 bases; nucleotides not matched to a gene: 3. The CDR3 length is 13 residues. As DNA, the CDR3 is TGTGCCAGCAGCTTACCAGGGGGTTATGGCTACACCTTC. Residues: CASSLPGGYGYTF. Full variable domain (remainder filled in from reference TRBV5-4 and TRBJ1-2): ETGVTQSPTHLIKTRGQQVTLRCSSQSGHNTVSWYQQALGQGPQFIFQYYREEENGRGNFPPRFSGLQFPNYSSELNVNALELDDSALYLCASSLPGGYGYTFGSGTRLTVV.

The DNA for the CDR3 is TGTGCCAGCAGCCAACGGACAGGGGGCCAAGAGACCCAGTACTTC. Its protein product is CASSQRTGGQETQYF. The chain has TRBV3-1 (or the pseudogene TRBV3-2) and TRBJ2-5, with 10 nucleotides matching TRBD1. The V segment lost 2 bases and the J segment 1 base; nucleotides outside the gene matches: 1. The germline V gene encodes CDR1 LGHDT and CDR2 YNNKEL (reference sequence). The CDR3 has 15 residues.

Here the CDR3 DNA reads TGCGCCAGCAGCGCTAGCGGGGGGATAGAGACCCAGTACTTC. This sequence encodes CASSASGGIETQYF. The J gene is TRBJ2-5, the V gene TRBV5-1; TRBD2 agrees at 11 bases. CDR1 SGHRS and CDR2 YFSETQ come from the germline V gene. The CDR3 length is 14 residues. The J segment lost 4 bases and the V segment lost 4 bases, leaving 3 bases of the junction unmatched.

The rearrangement joins TRBV9 to TRBJ2-7; TRBD2 might be the D (6 bases). Trimming shortened V by 2 bases and J by 3 bases, and 24 bases separated the two germline ends. The germline CDR1 and CDR2 sequences are SGDLS and YYNGEE. This CDR3 is 18 amino acids long. The CDR3 region has the DNA TGTGCCAGCAGCGTTCACGACTCTAGGTGGCGGGGAGACTACGAGCAGTACTTC. This encodes CASSVHDSRWRGDYEQYF. The variable domain in full, with the rest retrieved from reference TRBV9 and TRBJ2-7, is DSGVTQTPKHLITATGQRVTLRCSPRSGDLSVYWYQQSLDQGLQFLIQYYNGEERAKGNILERFSAQQFPDLHSELNLSSLELGDSALYFCASSVHDSRWRGDYEQYFGPGTRLTVT.

The chain uses TRBV2 and TRBJ2-7, with 7 bases lining up with TRBD1. V shed 8 bases, J shed 7 bases, and the junction held 8 bases outside the gene matches. CDR3 length: 12 amino acids. CDR1 is SNHLY and CDR2 is FYNNEI in the germline V gene. In DNA, the CDR3 is TGTGCCAGCTGGCAGGGGGTGATTGAGCAGTACTTC. Residues: CASWQGVIEQYF.

The rearrangement uses TRBV7-9 and TRBJ1-4, with D uncertain. Germline V gene sequence: CDR1 SEHNR, CDR2 FQNEAQ (reference sequence). The V end lost 3 bases, the J end lost 2 bases, and 13 bases lay between the germline ends. The CDR3 has 16 residues. CDR3 nucleotide sequence: TGTGCCAGCAGCTTTGGTAACTACGGGACTAATGAAAAACTGTTTTTT. Its protein product is CASSFGNYGTNEKLFF. Complete variable domain (other parts from reference TRBV7-9 and TRBJ1-4): DTGVSQNPRHKITKRGQNVTFRCDPISEHNRLYWYRQTLGQGPEFLTYFQNEAQLEKSRLLSDRFSAERPKGSFSTLEIQRTEQGDSAMYLCASSFGNYGTNEKLFFGSGTQLSVL.

The chain uses TRBV4-3 and TRBJ1-2, with no clear D. This CDR3 has 15 residues. Trimming removed 1 base at V and 4 bases at J, with 13 bases between. Germline CDR1 is LGHNA and CDR2 is YSLEER. CDR3 loop: CASSQGWGAGYGYTF. DNA of the CDR3: TGCGCCAGCAGCCAAGGGTGGGGAGCTGGCTATGGCTACACCTTC.

The chain has TRBV11-2 and TRBJ1-1; 8 bases fit TRBD1. The germline gives CDR1 SGHAT, CDR2 FQNNGV. The CDR3 loop spans 16 amino acids. The V segment lost 1 base and the J segment 6 bases; nucleotides outside the gene matches: 10. CDR3: CASSLGSGQGGSEAFF. CDR3 nucleotides: TGTGCCAGCAGCTTAGGATCCGGACAGGGAGGGTCTGAAGCTTTCTTT.

The table lists this clone with a few counts. This sequence joins TRBV5-1 and TRBJ2-7, with a tentative D call TRBD2 (5 bases). The CDR3 covers 14 residues. The germline V and J ends were trimmed by 3 bases and 2 bases, with 12 bases remaining between them. Germline V gene sequence: CDR1 SGHRS, CDR2 YFSETQ. In DNA form, the CDR3 reads TGCGCCAGCAGCTCTGACTCGGAGGCCTACGAGCAGTACTTC. This sequence encodes CASSSDSEAYEQYF.

The chain carries TRBV27 and TRBJ1-6, with 7 positions matching TRBD1. V trimming: 1 base; J trimming: 10 bases; junction bases outside the gene matches: 7. Per the germline V gene, CDR1 is MNHEY and CDR2 is SMNVEV (reference sequence). The CDR3 spans 15 residues. The CDR3 DNA reads as TGTGCCAGCAGTTTATTTCTAGTCAGGGGGTCACCCCTCCACTTT. This gives the protein CASSLFLVRGSPLHF.